These 13 T cell receptor beta chains were all obtained from the same sample, sequenced in a study of Ad26.COV2.S vaccination and SARS-CoV-2 variants. The sample's treatment: roughly 18 received Ad26.COV2.S at low or high dose, single or two shots; several received placebo; per-sample allocation not given. Collection of the samples took place on day 63 after the first injection of vaccine or placebo. Sequencing used immunoSEQ multiplex PCR; TCRdb keeps in-frame clones, though not all of them. The sample records 200,000 to 250,000 clones, 88% being singletons. The sample was peripheral blood, taken in a trial of Ad26.COV2.S vaccine versus placebo. These TCRs come from a person aged 18-60 years who received the Ad26.COV2.S COVID-19 vaccine or a placebo.

The chain uses TRBV28 and TRBJ1-6; the match to TRBD1 covers 7 bases. Trimming took 3 bases from V and 0 from J; bases not matched to a gene: 8. The CDR3 runs to 18 residues. CDR1 and CDR2 from the germline V gene are MDHEN and SYDVKM. This chain's CDR3 is CASSLPRQGYSYNSPLHF. DNA of the CDR3: TGTGCCAGCAGTTTGCCCAGACAGGGCTACTCCTATAATTCACCCCTCCACTTT.

This chain joins TRBV19 and TRBJ2-7; a weak D match, TRBD2 (5 bases). The CDR3 has 14 amino acids. Germline V gives CDR1 LNHDA, CDR2 SQIVND (reference sequence). The V end was cut by 1 base, the J end by 3 bases, with 10 bases between. The CDR3 spells CASSIVGVGYEQYF. The CDR3 region has the DNA TGTGCCAGTAGTATAGTGGGAGTGGGCTACGAGCAGTACTTC.

This sequence joins TRBV6-1 and TRBJ1-5, with D unclear. CDR3 length equals 18 residues. Trimming removed 3 bases at V and 0 bases at J, with 18 bases between. The germline V gene encodes CDR1 MNHNS and CDR2 SASEGT. CDR3 amino acids: CASSESGYWINSNQPQHF. CDR3 in DNA: TGTGCCAGCAGTGAGTCCGGGTATTGGATTAATAGCAATCAGCCCCAGCATTTT.

The V call is TRBV27, the J call TRBJ2-7; TRBD2 aligns across 10 bases. Germline CDR1 MNHEY, CDR2 SMNVEV (reference sequence). This CDR3 is 14 amino acids long. Losses at the gene ends were 4 bases for V and 2 bases for J; bases not matched to a gene: 2. CDR3 in DNA: TGTGCCAGCAGTTCCGGGACTAGCGCCTACGAGCAGTACTTC. Residues: CASSSGTSAYEQYF.

This clone was seen a handful of times. This chain links TRBV6-5 with TRBJ1-1; 8 nucleotides agree with TRBD1. This CDR3 contains 14 residues. Germline CDR1 and CDR2: MNHEY and SVGAGI. V shed 6 bases, J shed 4 bases, and the junction held 7 bases outside the gene matches. DNA of the CDR3: TGTGCCAGCAGCCAGAAGACAGGGGCCACTGAAGCTTTCTTT. It yields the protein CASSQKTGATEAFF.

This sequence joins TRBV7-3 and TRBJ2-1; 10 bases fit TRBD1. The germline V gene encodes CDR1 SGHTA and CDR2 FQGTGA. The CDR3 runs to 15 residues. V dropped 5 bases and J dropped 7; count of bases not matched to a gene: 8. The CDR3 coding sequence is TGTGCCAGCAGCCTCGGGACAGGGGCTGGTAATGAGCAGTTCTTC. Translating gives CASSLGTGAGNEQFF.

V is TRBV3-1 (or the pseudogene TRBV3-2) and J is TRBJ2-7; D gene ambiguous. Trimming removed 2 bases at V and 6 bases at J, with 5 bases between. There are 11 residues in the CDR3. The germline gives CDR1 LGHDT, CDR2 YNNKEL (reference sequence). DNA of the CDR3: TGTGCCAGCAGCCAAACGGGCGAGCAGTACTTC. Encoded protein: CASSQTGEQYF.

This clone has just one count. V is TRBV7-9 and J is TRBJ2-7; possible D gene TRBD1, 5 bases. Germline values: CDR1 SEHNR, CDR2 FQNEAQ (reference sequence). CDR3 size: 14 residues. Trimming removed 5 bases at V and 4 bases at J, with 15 bases between. The CDR3 loop reads CASSPASGLYEQYF. DNA for the CDR3: TGTGCCAGCAGCCCCGCCTCAGGGTTATACGAGCAGTACTTC.

J is TRBJ1-2 and V is TRBV15, with D possibly TRBD1 on 5 matching bases. CDR3 length: 13 amino acids. V lost 6 bases and J lost 5, with 13 bases in between. In germline, CDR1 is LNHNV, CDR2 YYDKDF (reference sequence). The DNA for the CDR3 is TGTGCCACCAGGGGGGGGGACGGGTATGGCTACACCTTC. Translated, it gives CATRGGDGYGYTF.

V usage is TRBV6-2 or TRBV6-3 and J usage is TRBJ1-5, with D uncertain. Deletions cut 5 bases from V and 5 bases from J, with 13 bases between. This CDR3 has 14 residues. CDR1 MNHEY and CDR2 SVGEGT come from the germline V gene. CDR3 sequence reads: CASSRPGPYQPQHF. CDR3 DNA: TGTGCCAGCAGTCGACCCGGGCCATATCAGCCCCAGCATTTT.

The V gene is TRBV10-3, the J gene TRBJ1-6; no reliable D call. The CDR3 covers 13 residues. Germline-derived CDR1 and CDR2 are ENHRY and SYGVKD. The V gene lost 7 bases and the J gene lost 7 bases, with 11 bases spanning the gap. CDR3 region: CAITSQSNSPLHF. CDR3 in DNA: TGTGCCATCACGAGTCAGTCGAATTCACCCCTCCACTTT.

The chain couples TRBV7-2 to TRBJ1-4; 8 bases agree with TRBD1. There are 15 residues in the CDR3. Germline CDR1 is SGHTA and CDR2 is FQGNSA. V was clipped by 6 bases and J by 5 bases; unmatched bases: 8. The CDR3, as DNA: TGTGCCAGCAGGCCGACAGGGGAGAGGAATGAAAAACTGTTTTTT. This translates into CASRPTGERNEKLFF.

The genes are TRBV5-1 and TRBJ1-2; 7 bases fit TRBD1. Germline lookup yields CDR1 SGHRS and CDR2 YFSETQ. The ends lost 4 bases at V and 8 bases at J; junction bases unmatched: 17. The CDR3 extends over 16 amino acids. CDR3 sequence: CASSPDGQAGARGYTF. CDR3 DNA: TGCGCCAGCAGCCCGGACGGACAGGCGGGGGCTCGAGGCTACACCTTC.